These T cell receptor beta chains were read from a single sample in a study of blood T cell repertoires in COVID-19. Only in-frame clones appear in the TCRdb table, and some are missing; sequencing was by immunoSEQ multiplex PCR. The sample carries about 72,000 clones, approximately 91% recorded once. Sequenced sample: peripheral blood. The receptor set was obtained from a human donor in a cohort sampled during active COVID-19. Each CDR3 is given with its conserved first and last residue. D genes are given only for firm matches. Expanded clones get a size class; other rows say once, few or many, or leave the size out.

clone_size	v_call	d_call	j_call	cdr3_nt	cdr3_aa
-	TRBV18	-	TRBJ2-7	TGTGCCAGCTCACCACGTACAGAACCAATCTCCTACGAGCAGTACTTC	CASSPRTEPISYEQYF
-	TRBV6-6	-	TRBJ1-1	TGTGCCAGCAGTGCTACAGGGAGTAGGAGCACTGAAGCTTTCTTT	CASSATGSRSTEAFF
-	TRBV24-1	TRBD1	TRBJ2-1	TGTGCCACCAGGACCAGGGACAGGGGATCGTACAATGAGCAGTTCTTC	CATRTRDRGSYNEQFF
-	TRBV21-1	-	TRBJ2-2	TGTGCCAGCAGCAAAGCCGGAGGGACTAGCGGGAGGGCGGAGGCCGGGGAGCTGTTTTTT	CASSKAGGTSGRAEAGELFF
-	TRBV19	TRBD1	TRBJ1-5	TGTGCCAGCATGGACAGGGGTGGCGGCAATCAGCCCCAGCATTTT	CASMDRGGGNQPQHF
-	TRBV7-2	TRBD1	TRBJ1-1	TGTGCCAGCACCTCCGGACAGGGGAAGACTGAAGCTTTCTTT	CASTSGQGKTEAFF
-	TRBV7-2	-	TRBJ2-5	TGTGCCAGCAGCTTTAGGACTACCGGGGAGACCCAGTACTTC	CASSFRTTGETQYF
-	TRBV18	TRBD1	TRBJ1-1	TGTGCCAGCTCACCTGAGACAGGGACCAGCGTGAACACTGAAGCTTTCTTT	CASSPETGTSVNTEAFF
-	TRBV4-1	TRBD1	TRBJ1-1	TGCGCCAGCAGCCAAGGGACAGGGGCTTTCTTT	CASSQGTGAFF
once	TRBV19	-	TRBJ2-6	TGTGCCAGTAGTATAGATGAGGGTAGCGGCTCTGGGGCCAACGTCCTGACTTTC	CASSIDEGSGSGANVLTF
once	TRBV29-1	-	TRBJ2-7	TGCAGCGTAGCTGACAGATTATCCTACGAGCAGTACTTC	CSVADRLSYEQYF
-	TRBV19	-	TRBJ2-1	TGTGCCAGTAGTATAGCCCGGGTCGATCCAGTCAATGAGCAGTTCTTC	CASSIARVDPVNEQFF
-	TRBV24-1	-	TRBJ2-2	TGTGCCACCAGTGATCGTTCGAACACCGGGGAGCTGTTTTTT	CATSDRSNTGELFF
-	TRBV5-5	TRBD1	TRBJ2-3	TGTGCCAGCAGCTTTGGCGGACAGGGGACAGATACGCAGTATTTT	CASSFGGQGTDTQYF
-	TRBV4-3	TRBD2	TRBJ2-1	TGCGCCAGCAGCCAAGACGCCCGACTAGCGGCCTCCTACAATGAGCAGTTCTTC	CASSQDARLAASYNEQFF
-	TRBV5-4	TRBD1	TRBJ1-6	TGTGCCAGCAGCTTGGAACAGGGGGCGTATTCACCCCTCCACTTT	CASSLEQGAYSPLHF
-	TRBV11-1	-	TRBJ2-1	TGTGCCAGCAGCTTAGATACAGGGATCGATGAGCAGTTCTTC	CASSLDTGIDEQFF
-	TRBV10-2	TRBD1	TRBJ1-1	TGCGCCAGCGGCGGGGGACAGGGGAACACTGAAGCTTTCTTT	CASGGGQGNTEAFF
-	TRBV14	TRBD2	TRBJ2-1	TGTGCCAGCAGCCAAGATATCGGGAGGGTAGGGAATGAGCAGTTCTTC	CASSQDIGRVGNEQFF
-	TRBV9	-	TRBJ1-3	TGTGCCAGCAGCGTAGAGGAGTTTGGTGGAAACACCATATATTTT	CASSVEEFGGNTIYF
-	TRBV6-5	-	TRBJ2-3	TGTGCCAGCAGTTACGGCCAAACAGATACGCAGTATTTT	CASSYGQTDTQYF
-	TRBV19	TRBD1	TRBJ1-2	TGTGCCAGTAGTAGGCCGGGACAGCTCTATGGCTACACCTTC	CASSRPGQLYGYTF